The present T cell receptor (beta chain) was sequenced within a study of OX40 agonist ivuxolimab in advanced cancers. Overall study: An agonistic anti-OX40 (CD134) antibody, ivuxolimab, was used to treat the patients. General study findings and limits: Both CD4+ and CD8+ T cell populations in blood had undergone clonal expansion by week 6 at 0.1 to 3.0 mg/kg.

With respect to this clone: Its antigen is undetermined.

The table came from immunoSEQ multiplex PCR; TCRdb's copy has only in-frame clones and leaves some out. The sample shows 85,000 to 100,000 clones, roughly 90% of them seen only once. The germline V gene encodes CDR1 LGHNT and CDR2 FRNRAP. Deletions cut 9 bases from V and 6 bases from J, with 40 bases between. The CDR3 contains 21 residues. This TCR derives from an adult with an advanced solid tumor such as melanoma, head and neck, liver or kidney cancer. This chain connects TRBV12-5 to TRBJ2-3, with D perhaps TRBD2 (5 bases). The input for sequencing was CD4+ or CD8+ T cells sorted from blood, taken in a trial of the OX40 agonist ivuxolimab. The CDR3 DNA follows: TGTGCTAGCCACCGGGCGGTTGTGCGCCACATCGGACTCGAAGGAGTGGATACGCAGTATTTT. Encoded protein: CASHRAVVRHIGLEGVDTQYF.